The clone carrying this T cell receptor beta chain has just a few counts. Antigen unknown. This CDR3 region has 11 residues. TCR beta cDNA libraries had unique molecular identifiers. TCRdb re-analysed the PCR reads in MiXCR, keeping a single row per CDR3 protein. The data contain about 500,000 distinct CDR3 sequences, around 40% of them singletons. These data originate in a study of post-analysis software for immune sequencing data. Study details: Disease courses included relapsing-remitting, secondary progressive and progressive-relapsing multiple sclerosis. Findings and limits, study-wide: Analysis by F measure revealed that same-batch samples clustered strongly together. Elevated frequency relative to controls characterized roughly five TRBV segments in patients, TRBV5-6, TRBV5-1 and TRBV20-1 among them.

The chain combines TRBV21-1 with TRBJ2-4; the table's TRBD2 call for D was not verified on the DNA. TRBV21-1 is recorded as a pseudogene. This TCR derives from a girl aged 10 to 17 with multiple sclerosis. Input material: blood. The CDR3 DNA reads as TGTGCCAGCAGCACCCCAGGGCCTCAGTACTTC. Amino acids: CASSTPGPQYF.